This is a list of T cell receptor beta chains from one sample in a study of early stage breast cancer tumors. Only in-frame clones appear in the TCRdb table, and some are missing; sequencing was by immunoSEQ multiplex PCR. Found here are approximately 8,000 clones, roughly 80% of them singletons; the top ten hold 8.5%. Source material: normal breast tissue next to the tumor. These receptors originate from a person between 60 and 69 years old with breast cancer. CDR3s include the opening cysteine and the closing phenylalanine or tryptophan. The order of the fields is V gene, J gene, D gene, clone size, CDR3 DNA, CDR3 protein. A D gene is named only where the DNA matches it firmly. Size is stated for part of the rows, as once, few or many counts, or as a class when the clone is expanded.

v_gene: TRBV6-5
j_gene: TRBJ2-7
d_gene: .
abundance: few
CDR3nt: TGTGCCAGCAGTAATGTGGACAGCTCCTACGAGCAGTACTTC
CDR3aa: CASSNVDSSYEQYF

v_gene: TRBV5-1
j_gene: TRBJ2-7
d_gene: .
abundance: .
CDR3nt: TGCGCCAGCAGCTTCACTAGCTCCGGGACCGAGCAGTACTTC
CDR3aa: CASSFTSSGTEQYF

v_gene: TRBV10-3
j_gene: TRBJ1-2
d_gene: TRBD1
abundance: once
CDR3nt: TGTGCCATCAGTGAGAACCAGGGGGAAAGCTATGGCTACACCTTC
CDR3aa: CAISENQGESYGYTF

v_gene: TRBV9
j_gene: TRBJ2-1
d_gene: .
abundance: .
CDR3nt: TGTGCCAGCAGCGGCGGGGACAATCCATCCGATGAGCAGTTCTTC
CDR3aa: CASSGGDNPSDEQFF

v_gene: TRBV6-5
j_gene: TRBJ1-1
d_gene: .
abundance: .
CDR3nt: TGTGCCAGCACCGGAAGAGGGGGGCTGAACACTGAAGCTTTCTTT
CDR3aa: CASTGRGGLNTEAFF

v_gene: TRBV7-9
j_gene: TRBJ2-5
d_gene: .
abundance: few
CDR3nt: TGTGCCAGCAGCTTAGCCCCACAGGGAGGGCAAGAGACCCAGTACTTC
CDR3aa: CASSLAPQGGQETQYF

v_gene: TRBV19
j_gene: TRBJ1-1
d_gene: TRBD1
abundance: .
CDR3nt: TGTGCCAGTAGTTTGACAGGGGGGAAAGCTGAAGCTTTCTTT
CDR3aa: CASSLTGGKAEAFF

v_gene: TRBV29-1
j_gene: TRBJ2-7
d_gene: TRBD2
abundance: few
CDR3nt: TGCAGCGTTGTCGGGACTAGCGGGAACCTCTACGAGCAGTACTTC
CDR3aa: CSVVGTSGNLYEQYF

v_gene: TRBV19
j_gene: TRBJ1-5
d_gene: .
abundance: .
CDR3nt: TGTGCCAGTAGTATATTGGCAGGGGGCAATCAGCCCCAGCATTTT
CDR3aa: CASSILAGGNQPQHF

v_gene: TRBV7-2
j_gene: TRBJ1-1
d_gene: .
abundance: few
CDR3nt: TGTGCCAGCAGCTCGACGGCCTATAACACTGAAGCTTTCTTT
CDR3aa: CASSSTAYNTEAFF

v_gene: TRBV6-1
j_gene: TRBJ2-3
d_gene: .
abundance: .
CDR3nt: TGTGCCAGCAGACCAAACGGAGATACGCAGTATTTT
CDR3aa: CASRPNGDTQYF

v_gene: TRBV11-3
j_gene: TRBJ1-2
d_gene: .
abundance: .
CDR3nt: TGTGCCAGCAGCTCAAATGGGACACACCGGGGGTACTATGGCTACACCTTC
CDR3aa: CASSSNGTHRGYYGYTF

v_gene: TRBV4-1
j_gene: TRBJ2-7
d_gene: TRBD2
abundance: .
CDR3nt: TGCGCCAGCAGCCCCAGGACTAGCGTTCGTTTCTACGAGCAGTACTTC
CDR3aa: CASSPRTSVRFYEQYF

v_gene: TRBV15
j_gene: TRBJ1-2
d_gene: TRBD1
abundance: few
CDR3nt: TGTGCCACCAGCAGAGATCGGTTGCAGGGGGCTAACTATGGCTACACCTTC
CDR3aa: CATSRDRLQGANYGYTF

v_gene: TRBV5-1
j_gene: TRBJ2-3
d_gene: TRBD2
abundance: .
CDR3nt: TGCGCCAGCAGCTCCGGGACTAGCGTATCTAGCACAGATACGCAGTATTTT
CDR3aa: CASSSGTSVSSTDTQYF

v_gene: TRBV6-5
j_gene: TRBJ2-7
d_gene: TRBD1
abundance: .
CDR3nt: TGTGCCAGCAGTCTTACAGGGGCTGAAACCTACGAGCAGTACTTC
CDR3aa: CASSLTGAETYEQYF

v_gene: TRBV9
j_gene: TRBJ2-2
d_gene: .
abundance: .
CDR3nt: TGTGCCAGCAGCGTAAACGTAGGGGGTGGTACCGGGGAGCTGTTTTTT
CDR3aa: CASSVNVGGGTGELFF

v_gene: TRBV30
j_gene: TRBJ1-2
d_gene: .
abundance: .
CDR3nt: TGTGCCTCGACCCCCGGGACGATTCTTTATGGCTACACCTTC
CDR3aa: CASTPGTILYGYTF

v_gene: TRBV5-4
j_gene: TRBJ1-6
d_gene: .
abundance: .
CDR3nt: TGTGCCAGCAGCCACCAGGGTACCTCACCCCTCCACTTT
CDR3aa: CASSHQGTSPLHF

v_gene: TRBV5-4
j_gene: TRBJ2-1
d_gene: .
abundance: .
CDR3nt: TGTGCCAGCAGCTTGGAGGCTTACAATGAGCAGTTCTTC
CDR3aa: CASSLEAYNEQFF

v_gene: TRBV28
j_gene: TRBJ2-3
d_gene: TRBD2
abundance: .
CDR3nt: TGTGCCAGCAAGTCCCCCGCGGGAGTGGGCACAGATACGCAGTATTTT
CDR3aa: CASKSPAGVGTDTQYF

v_gene: TRBV11-2
j_gene: TRBJ1-6
d_gene: .
abundance: .
CDR3nt: TGTGCCAGCAGCCCCCGCTCCTATAATTCACCCCTCCACTTT
CDR3aa: CASSPRSYNSPLHF

v_gene: TRBV7-3
j_gene: TRBJ1-1
d_gene: .
abundance: once
CDR3nt: TGTGCCAGCAGCTTATGGCAGAACACTGAAGCTTTCTTT
CDR3aa: CASSLWQNTEAFF

v_gene: TRBV7-9
j_gene: TRBJ1-1
d_gene: .
abundance: once
CDR3nt: TGTGCCAGCAGCTTAGACGGTCTGGGTCACACTGAAGCTTTCTTT
CDR3aa: CASSLDGLGHTEAFF

v_gene: TRBV7-9
j_gene: TRBJ1-2
d_gene: .
abundance: few
CDR3nt: TGTGCCAGCAGCAAATCCTTGTTCCGAGGTCGCTACACCTTC
CDR3aa: CASSKSLFRGRYTF

v_gene: TRBV7-2
j_gene: TRBJ2-2
d_gene: TRBD2
abundance: .
CDR3nt: TGTGCCAGCAGGCCGACTAGCGGGAGTAGCACCGGGGAGCTGTTTTTT
CDR3aa: CASRPTSGSSTGELFF

v_gene: TRBV6-5
j_gene: TRBJ2-5
d_gene: .
abundance: .
CDR3nt: TGTGCCAGCAGGGTGGGGGGTACCCAAGAGACCCAGTACTTC
CDR3aa: CASRVGGTQETQYF

v_gene: TRBV7-8
j_gene: TRBJ2-2
d_gene: .
abundance: .
CDR3nt: TGTGCCAGCAGCCGCGGACAGAGGAACACCGGGGAGCTGTTTTTT
CDR3aa: CASSRGQRNTGELFF

v_gene: TRBV2
j_gene: TRBJ2-6
d_gene: .
abundance: .
CDR3nt: TGTGCCAGCTCCTCTGGGGCCAACGTCCTGACTTTC
CDR3aa: CASSSGANVLTF